One sample yielded the 15 T cell receptor beta chains listed below, sequenced in a study of T-cell reconstitution after alpha-beta-depleted transplantation in children (TCRdb year 2016). The library was made by PCR. TCRdb lists the instrument as Illumina HiSeq 2500. TCR libraries were prepared with molecular barcoding, using unique molecular identifiers to normalize TCRbeta repertoire quantification. TCRdb trimmed the raw reads at Q25, called clones with MiXCR and kept productive beta chains. Identical CDR3 protein sequences are pooled into one entry, listed with their most common genes and DNA. The sample has around 400,000 distinct CDR3 sequences on record, around 20% of them singletons. Jointly, the top ten make up less than 4.5% of the sample. The material sequenced was PBMCs from the stem cell graft donor, taken from the stem cell graft. The receptors shown here come from a human donor who donated a stem cell graft to a child with acute myeloid leukemia.

This clonotype was seen more than once but under ten times. This rearrangement joins TRBV6-5 to TRBJ2-7; D is perhaps TRBD1 (6 bases). CDR3 length equals 15 residues. CDR1 and CDR2 (germline): MNHEY, SVGAGI. With 0 bases removed from V and 6 bases from J, the gap between germline ends came to 15 bases. The CDR3 bases are TGTGCCAGCAGTTACTCAGAAGGACAGTTCGTCGAGCAGTACTTC. It encodes CASSYSEGQFVEQYF.

This clonotype was detected many times. The J gene is TRBJ1-3, the V gene TRBV29-1; D is perhaps TRBD1 (6 bases). Trimming removed 7 bases from V and 1 base from J, with 11 bases in between. The length of the CDR3 is 13 residues. Germline V gene lookup returns CDR1 SQVTM and CDR2 ANQGSEA. CDR3 sequence reads: CSGSGASGNTIYF. The CDR3 DNA reads TGCAGCGGCTCAGGGGCTTCTGGAAACACCATATATTTT. Variable domain in full (rest from reference TRBV29-1 and TRBJ1-3): SAVISQKPSRDICQRGTSLTIQCQVDSQVTMMFWYRQQPGQSLTLIATANQGSEATYESGFVIDKFPISRPNLTFSTLTVSNMSPEDSSIYLCSGSGASGNTIYFGEGSWLTVV.

This clonotype showed up just a few times. The chain couples TRBV12-5 to TRBJ2-1; 12 bases fit TRBD2. CDR1 is LGHNT, CDR2 FRNRAP, per germline. The CDR3 extends over 21 amino acids. J lost 0 bases, V lost 2 bases, and 14 bases had no gene match. The CDR3 spells CASGLIPATSGRRSSYNEQFF. The CDR3 bases are TGTGCTAGTGGTTTGATTCCGGCAACTAGCGGGAGGAGGTCCTCCTACAATGAGCAGTTCTTC. The entire variable domain, with the rest obtained from reference TRBV12-5 and TRBJ2-1, is as follows: DARVTQTPRHKVTEMGQEVTMRCQPILGHNTVFWYRQTMMQGLELLAYFRNRAPLDDSGMPKDRFSAEMPDATLATLKIQPSEPRDSAVYFCASGLIPATSGRRSSYNEQFFGPGTRLTVL.

As regards this clonotype: Mismatch with germline at one junction end may stem from a read error. This chain uses TRBV4-3 with TRBJ2-1; D is ambiguous. This CDR3 has 15 amino acids. CDR1 and CDR2 from the germline V gene are LGHNA and YSLEER. This CDR3 is CASRQEPLAYNEQFF. The CDR3 DNA reads TGCGCCAGCAGACAAGAGCCCCTAGCCTACAATGAGCAGTTCTTC.

This clonotype was seen a few times. V and J are TRBV5-1 and TRBJ2-7; D possibly corresponds to TRBD2 (7 bases). The CDR3 loop spans 15 amino acids. Trimming stripped 4 bases from V and 5 bases from J, with 19 bases between. Per germline, CDR1 SGHRS and CDR2 YFSETQ. The DNA for the CDR3 is TGCGCCAGCAGCCTAGAGGGGGGGGCGCAGAACGAGCAGTACTTC. This sequence encodes CASSLEGGAQNEQYF.

The chain couples TRBV7-9 to TRBJ2-7, with unresolved D. CDR1 and CDR2 (germline): SEHNR, FQNEAQ (reference sequence). The CDR3 consists of 12 residues. V shed 8 bases and J shed 4 bases, with 12 bases lying between them. The CDR3 spells CASGFSRYEQYF. The CDR3 DNA follows: TGTGCCAGCGGTTTTTCCCGGTACGAGCAGTACTTC.

In this sample, this clonotype turned up many times. V usage is TRBV7-3 and J usage is TRBJ2-3; a possible D gene is TRBD2 (6 bases). The CDR3 has 15 residues. V was clipped by 4 bases and J by 4 bases, with 15 bases between them. Germline V lookup: CDR1 SGHTA, CDR2 FQGTGA. CDR3 sequence: CASSWSGGKSDTQYF. The CDR3 DNA sequence: TGTGCCAGCAGCTGGTCAGGAGGGAAATCAGATACGCAGTATTTT.

This chain links TRBV20-1 with TRBJ2-2, with 7 positions matching TRBD2. The CDR3 is made up of 15 amino acids. Germline V gives CDR1 DFQATT, CDR2 SNEGSKA (reference sequence). Germline trimming cut 0 bases from V and 6 bases from J; bases unmatched to any gene: 7. CDR3 DNA: TGCAGTGCTAGAGATGGGCTAGCGGTTGCCGGGGAGCTGTTTTTT. This gives the protein CSARDGLAVAGELFF.

This clonotype was counted at least ten times. This chain links TRBV29-1 with TRBJ2-7; 11 nucleotides line up with TRBD2. The germline V gene has CDR1 SQVTM and CDR2 ANQGSEA. J lost 4 bases, V lost 4 bases, and 3 bases had no gene match. This CDR3 region has 13 residues. In DNA, the CDR3 is TGCAGCGTTGTGGGGACTAGCGGATACGAGCAGTACTTC. Translating gives CSVVGTSGYEQYF.

The V call is TRBV11-2, the J call TRBJ1-4, with D tentatively TRBD1 (5 bases). The CDR3 has 12 residues. The germline CDR1 and CDR2 sequences are SGHAT and FQNNGV. With 8 bases removed from V and 10 bases from J, the gap between germline ends came to 14 bases. The CDR3 is CASGDLRGKLFF. The CDR3 DNA reads as TGTGCCAGCGGAGATCTAAGGGGAAAACTGTTTTTT.

This clonotype was observed a handful of times. V is TRBV7-9 and J is TRBJ2-5; TRBD1 aligns across 7 bases. The ends lost 6 bases at V and 3 bases at J; junction bases unmatched: 1. The germline CDR1 and CDR2 sequences are SEHNR and FQNEAQ (reference sequence). The length of the CDR3 is 12 residues. DNA of the CDR3: TGTGCCAGCAGTGGGACAGAAGAGACCCAGTACTTC. The encoded protein is CASSGTEETQYF. The entire variable domain, with the rest obtained from reference TRBV7-9 and TRBJ2-5, is as follows: DTGVSQNPRHKITKRGQNVTFRCDPISEHNRLYWYRQTLGQGPEFLTYFQNEAQLEKSRLLSDRFSAERPKGSFSTLEIQRTEQGDSAMYLCASSGTEETQYFGPGTRLLVL.

The CDR3 DNA sequence: TGTGCCAGCAGCTCCCAGGGACAGAACCAAGAGACCCAGTACTTC. It specifies CASSSQGQNQETQYF. This chain connects TRBV7-2 to TRBJ2-5; 7 bases match TRBD1. Germline CDR1 SGHTA, CDR2 FQGNSA. This CDR3 has 15 residues. J was trimmed by 0 bases and V by 4 bases; bases with no gene match: 5. Full variable domain (remainder filled in from reference TRBV7-2 and TRBJ2-5): GAGVSQSPSNKVTEKGKDVELRCDPISGHTALYWYRQSLGQGLEFLIYFQGNSAPDKSGLPSDRFSAERTGGSVSTLTIQRTQQEDSAVYLCASSSQGQNQETQYFGPGTRLLVL.

This clonotype was seen a few times. This chain connects TRBV4-1 to TRBJ1-3; the D is unclear. CDR1 and CDR2 from the germline V gene are MGHRA and YSYEKL. The CDR3 is 11 amino acids. V was shortened by 0 bases and J by 16 bases, with 10 bases between the two germline ends. The CDR3 protein is CASSQDEGLYF. The CDR3 coding sequence is TGCGCCAGCAGCCAAGATGAAGGGTTGTATTTT.

This sequence joins TRBV12-3 or TRBV12-4 and TRBJ2-1; 11 bases line up with TRBD2. V lost 7 bases, J lost 2 bases, and 7 bases stayed unmatched. The CDR3 has 16 residues. The CDR3 sequence is CASNQGLAETYNEQFF. The CDR3 DNA reads as TGTGCCAGCAACCAGGGACTAGCGGAAACCTACAATGAGCAGTTCTTC.

The rearrangement joins TRBV11-2 to TRBJ2-1; D not certain. The CDR3 contains 13 residues. Between the trimmed V and J ends, which lost 0 bases and 6 bases, there was a span of 6 bases. Germline loops: CDR1 SGHAT, CDR2 FQNNGV. CDR3 region: CASSLEPSNEQFF. CDR3 coding DNA: TGTGCCAGCAGCTTAGAGCCCAGCAATGAGCAGTTCTTC.